The table lists the clone carrying this T cell receptor beta chain with many counts. Its antigen is not known. The TCR cDNA carried a universal primer site and UMIs from 5'RACE template switching. MiXCR was run by TCRdb on the 5' RACE reads, yielding one entry per CDR3 protein. This table has fewer than 650,000 distinct CDR3 sequences, 21% appearing once. The sample belongs to a study of T cells after yellow fever vaccination. Study findings and constraints: Re-detected after boosting: most primary clones, about 96% of CD4 and 80% to 90% of CD8. A faster peak, day 5 versus 15, was reached by the weaker secondary response.

This receptor was obtained from a man aged 18 to 30 who received the YFV17D yellow fever vaccine. Sequencing used PBMCs, obtained approximately 22 days after the first yellow fever vaccination.

CDR3 bases: TGTGCCAGCAGTTCCTCCGTGAACACTGAAGCTTTCTTT. This encodes CASSSSVNTEAFF. The chain has TRBV6-5 and TRBJ1-1; the D is unclear. The CDR3 is 13 amino acids. Germline V gene lookup returns CDR1 MNHEY and CDR2 SVGAGI. V lost 4 bases and J lost 0, with 6 bases in between.